Sequencing of this T cell receptor (beta chain) was carried out in a study of technical replicates of blood from several donors. Only in-frame clones appear in the TCRdb table, and some are missing; sequencing was by immunoSEQ multiplex PCR. The repertoire has 60,000 to 85,000 clones, around 96% of them found once; the top ten carry around 0.37%. The sample comprised T cells isolated from PBMCs. The receptor's source is a human donor in good health.

The CDR3 is CASSERLTGELFF. CDR3 bases: TGTGCCAGCAGTGAGAGACTAACCGGGGAGCTGTTTTTT. This chain uses TRBV2 with TRBJ2-2, with a weak D call TRBD2 (5 bases). V dropped 3 bases and J dropped 5 bases, with 7 bases sitting between them. Germline V gene data show CDR1 as SNHLY and CDR2 as FYNNEI. The CDR3 sequence is 13 residues long.